These 29 T cell receptor beta chains were sequenced from one sample in a study of blood T cell repertoires in COVID-19. Produced via immunoSEQ multiplex PCR; TCRdb's table is partial and in-frame only. The sample lists 300,000 to 350,000 clones, around 86% occurring once. Sequencing used peripheral blood. The receptor source for this set is a woman in her forties or fifties with COVID-19, enrolled during active disease.

This clone was detected a few times. This chain links TRBV6-5 with TRBJ2-1; 7 positions match TRBD2. Trimming removed 3 bases from V and 8 bases from J; junction bases left unmatched: 10. CDR1 is MNHEY and CDR2 is SVGAGI in the germline V gene. The CDR3 contains 15 residues. This CDR3 is CASSYLSQTSDEQFF. The CDR3 region has the DNA TGTGCCAGCAGTTATCTCTCTCAAACTAGCGATGAGCAGTTCTTC.

The rearrangement uses TRBV29-1 and TRBJ1-2; 10 positions match TRBD1. V was clipped by 8 bases and J by 4 bases; unmatched bases: 10. Germline V lookup: CDR1 SQVTM, CDR2 ANQGSEA. The CDR3 length is 14 residues. CDR3 residues: CSIKTGGAGYGYTF. In nucleotides, the CDR3 is TGCAGCATCAAGACAGGGGGCGCCGGCTATGGCTACACCTTC.

This chain joins TRBV28 and TRBJ1-6, with 9 bases aligning to TRBD1. With 5 bases clipped from V and 6 bases from J, the junction kept 2 bases outside the gene matches. The CDR3 has 14 amino acids. Looked up from germline, CDR1 is MDHEN and CDR2 is SYDVKM. CDR3 region: CASSPGQGNSPLHF. The CDR3 nucleotides read TGTGCCAGCAGTCCGGGACAGGGTAATTCACCCCTCCACTTT.

The rearrangement joins TRBV10-1 to TRBJ2-7; 9 nucleotides match TRBD2. With 3 bases clipped from V and 2 bases from J, the junction kept 5 bases outside the gene matches. CDR3 length: 15 residues. Germline CDR1 reads WNHNN; CDR2 reads SYGVQD (reference sequence). The CDR3 nucleotides are TGCGCCAGCAGTGACCCATGGACTAGCGCCTACGAGCAGTACTTC. It is translated as CASSDPWTSAYEQYF.

V usage is TRBV12-5 and J usage is TRBJ2-7; TRBD1 aligns across 8 bases. CDR3 length equals 14 residues. V trimming: 8 bases; J trimming: 2 bases; junction bases outside the gene matches: 8. Germline CDR1 LGHNT, CDR2 FRNRAP. This CDR3 is CASSPGQGTYEQYF. In DNA form, the CDR3 reads TGTGCTAGTTCCCCCGGACAGGGTACCTACGAGCAGTACTTC.

The rearrangement links TRBV29-1 to TRBJ2-5, with 9 bases fitting TRBD2. Germline assignment: CDR1 SQVTM and CDR2 ANQGSEA. With 7 bases clipped from V and 5 bases from J, the junction kept 5 bases outside the gene matches. The CDR3 loop spans 12 amino acids. CDR3 residues: CSGGRAQETQYF. DNA of the CDR3: TGCAGCGGCGGGAGGGCTCAGGAGACCCAGTACTTC.

As to this clone: The sample has other DNA sequences that encode this CDR3 too. The chain combines TRBV19 with TRBJ2-3; D gene ambiguous. The CDR3 has 16 residues. V was shortened by 1 base and J by 0 bases, with 11 bases between the two germline ends. CDR1 LNHDA and CDR2 SQIVND come from the germline V gene (reference sequence). CDR3 sequence: CASSIGLAVSTDTQYF. CDR3 nucleotides: TGTGCCAGTAGTATAGGACTGGCAGTTAGCACAGATACGCAGTATTTT.

The chain carries TRBV19 and TRBJ2-7, with a weak D call TRBD1 (6 bases). V was clipped by 9 bases and J by 2 bases, with 23 bases between them. The CDR3 runs to 16 residues. CDR1 LNHDA and CDR2 SQIVND come from the germline V gene (reference sequence). The CDR3 loop is CASSPAEGHLTYEQYF. CDR3 nucleotides: TGTGCCAGCTCCCCAGCCGAGGGACACCTTACCTACGAGCAGTACTTC.

The V and J genes are TRBV9 and TRBJ1-6; D not resolved. CDR3 length: 13 amino acids. With 1 base removed from V and 4 bases from J, the gap between germline ends came to 3 bases. The V gene's germline CDR1 is SGDLS and CDR2 YYNGEE. CDR3 sequence reads: CASSVTYNSPLHF. CDR3 coding DNA: TGTGCCAGCAGCGTAACATATAATTCACCCCTCCACTTT.

This chain uses TRBV5-1 with TRBJ2-5, with 8 bases lining up with TRBD2. Unmatched junction bases numbered 11, after V lost 5 bases and J lost 5 bases. This CDR3 contains 15 residues. The V gene's germline CDR1 is SGHRS and CDR2 YFSETQ. The CDR3 DNA reads as TGCGCCAGCAGATTCGGAGCGGGAGTGGAGGAGACCCAGTACTTC. This gives the protein CASRFGAGVEETQYF. Filled out from reference TRBV5-1 and TRBJ2-5, the complete variable domain reads KAGVTQTPRYLIKTRGQQVTLSCSPISGHRSVSWYQQTPGQGLQFLFEYFSETQRNKGNFPGRFSGRQFSNSRSEMNVSTLELGDSALYLCASRFGAGVEETQYFGPGTRLLVL.

The rearrangement links TRBV12-3 or TRBV12-4 to TRBJ2-7; tentative D call: TRBD2 (6 bases). Trimming cost V 1 base and J 6 bases, with 10 bases left between them. The CDR3 spans 13 residues. The CDR3 DNA sequence: TGTGCCAGCAGTTTAGGTTGGAGGGCCGAGCAGTACTTC. Translated: CASSLGWRAEQYF.

This chain links TRBV5-1 with TRBJ2-7, with D maybe TRBD2 (5 bases). Germline assignment: CDR1 SGHRS and CDR2 YFSETQ. V was trimmed by 0 bases and J by 3 bases, leaving 13 bases between them. The CDR3 runs 15 residues. The CDR3, as DNA: TGCGCCAGCAGCTTGGCCTCGGGGTACGACTACGAGCAGTACTTC. This encodes CASSLASGYDYEQYF.

The chain employs TRBV15 and TRBJ2-1; the match to TRBD2 covers 7 bases. Trimming took 3 bases from V and 0 from J; bases not matched to a gene: 8. This CDR3 is built from 17 residues. Germline V gene lookup returns CDR1 LNHNV and CDR2 YYDKDF (reference sequence). CDR3 nucleotide sequence: TGTGCCACCAGCAGTAATTTCCTAGCGGACTCCTACAATGAGCAGTTCTTC. As protein: CATSSNFLADSYNEQFF.

V usage is TRBV19 and J usage is TRBJ1-2; 7 bases agree with TRBD1. The junction had 10 bases not matched to a gene; V was cut back by 6 bases and J by 0 bases. The CDR3 consists of 16 residues. Germline V gives CDR1 LNHDA, CDR2 SQIVND (reference sequence). The CDR3 DNA reads TGTGCCAGTAGGAAGACAGGGCCATTAGCTAACTATGGCTACACCTTC. It translates to CASRKTGPLANYGYTF. Supplemented by reference TRBV19 and TRBJ1-2, the full variable domain reads DGGITQSPKYLFRKEGQNVTLSCEQNLNHDAMYWYRQDPGQGLRLIYYSQIVNDFQKGDIAEGYSVSREKKESFPLTVTSAQKNPTAFYLCASRKTGPLANYGYTFGSGTRLTVV.

The chain recombines TRBV5-4 with TRBJ2-7; 7 nucleotides match TRBD2. With 3 bases clipped from V and 5 bases from J, the junction kept 11 bases outside the gene matches. CDR1 and CDR2 from the germline V gene are SGHNT and YYREEE (reference sequence). The CDR3 is 15 residues long. In DNA form, the CDR3 reads TGTGCCAGCAGCTCCCTGACAGCGGGAAAGCACGAGCAGTACTTC. Translating gives CASSSLTAGKHEQYF.

The chain is built from TRBV4-3 and TRBJ2-1; D may be TRBD1 (6 bases). Per germline, CDR1 LGHNA and CDR2 YSLEER. The CDR3 totals 13 residues. V dropped 8 bases and J dropped 9 bases, with 17 bases sitting between them. The CDR3 DNA reads TGCGCCAGCGGGATCAACAGGGCGGTTGAGCAGTTCTTC. It specifies CASGINRAVEQFF.

This chain links TRBV7-2 with TRBJ2-1, with TRBD2 matching 10 bases. The CDR3 consists of 15 residues. V dropped 4 bases and J dropped 8; count of bases not matched to a gene: 8. CDR1 and CDR2 (germline): SGHTA, FQGNSA. As DNA, the CDR3 is TGTGCCAGCAGCTCCCAACTAGCGGGGCCCCATGAGCAGTTCTTC. Protein: CASSSQLAGPHEQFF.

The chain couples TRBV18 to TRBJ2-1; possibly TRBD2 for D (5 bases). Deletions cut 3 bases from V and 9 bases from J, with 24 bases between. Germline CDR1 reads KGHSH; CDR2 reads LQKENI. The CDR3 has 17 residues. This chain's CDR3 is CASSPIASVKGGSEQFF. CDR3 in DNA: TGTGCCAGCTCACCGATCGCATCGGTCAAGGGCGGGTCTGAGCAGTTCTTC.

The chain is built from TRBV3-1 (or the pseudogene TRBV3-2) and TRBJ2-5; TRBD2 aligns across 7 bases. The CDR3 runs to 15 residues. V shed 0 bases, J shed 5 bases, and the junction held 6 bases outside the gene matches. Germline V gene lookup returns CDR1 LGHDT and CDR2 YNNKEL (reference sequence). The CDR3 spells CASSQEALGGETQYF. The DNA of the CDR3 is TGTGCCAGCAGCCAAGAGGCCCTGGGGGGGGAGACCCAGTACTTC.

In this sample, this clone turned up once. V gene TRBV30 combines with J gene TRBJ1-1, with D possibly TRBD1 on 5 matching bases. V lost 2 bases and J lost 0, with 10 bases in between. Germline V CDR1 and CDR2: GTSNPN, SVGIG (reference sequence). The CDR3 runs to 14 residues. CDR3 protein: CAWSISTVNTEAFF. The CDR3 DNA is TGTGCCTGGAGTATATCGACAGTGAACACTGAAGCTTTCTTT.

This chain connects TRBV19 to TRBJ2-7; possible D gene TRBD1, 5 bases. V lost 6 bases and J lost 6, with 12 bases in between. CDR1 is LNHDA and CDR2 is SQIVND in the germline V gene (reference sequence). The CDR3 is 12 amino acids. The CDR3 coding sequence is TGTGCCAGTAGAGGGGTTTCGGGCGAGCAGTACTTC. Its translation is CASRGVSGEQYF.

V gene TRBV5-1 combines with J gene TRBJ2-1; 12 bases match TRBD2. This CDR3 region has 14 residues. The junction had 1 base not matched to a gene; V was cut back by 4 bases and J by 5 bases. Per germline, CDR1 SGHRS and CDR2 YFSETQ. CDR3 protein: CASSRLAGDNEQFF. DNA for the CDR3: TGCGCCAGCAGCCGACTAGCGGGAGACAATGAGCAGTTCTTC.

The chain is built from TRBV7-2 and TRBJ2-1; TRBD1 aligns across 8 bases. Trimming at V came to 7 bases and at J to 4 bases, leaving 15 bases not matched to a gene. The CDR3 loop spans 17 amino acids. From germline, CDR1 is SGHTA and CDR2 FQGNSA. CDR3 bases: TGTGCCAGCACGCTAACTAGGCCGGGACAGGCATACAATGAGCAGTTCTTC. Translated: CASTLTRPGQAYNEQFF.

The rearrangement links TRBV19 to TRBJ2-1; 10 bases fit TRBD1. The CDR3 is 16 residues long. Germline assignment: CDR1 LNHDA and CDR2 SQIVND (reference sequence). The V segment lost 3 bases and the J segment 6 bases; nucleotides outside the gene matches: 8. CDR3 nucleotides: TGTGCCAGTAGTATGGGGACAGGGGCCCCTCCCAATGAGCAGTTCTTC. Translating gives CASSMGTGAPPNEQFF.

The chain recombines TRBV11-2 with TRBJ2-6; the D gene is possibly TRBD1 (6 bases). The V end was cut by 4 bases, the J end by 3 bases, with 10 bases between. The CDR3 is 15 amino acids. The germline V gene has CDR1 SGHAT and CDR2 FQNNGV. The CDR3 bases are TGTGCCAGCAGCTCTCAGGGGTATGGGGCCAACGTCCTGACTTTC. Translated, it gives CASSSQGYGANVLTF.

The CDR3 here is CASSFWGANTEAFF. CDR3 coding DNA: TGTGCCAGCAGTTTTTGGGGCGCTAACACTGAAGCTTTCTTT. The rearrangement links TRBV27 to TRBJ1-1; a possible D gene is TRBD1 (5 bases). From germline, CDR1 is MNHEY and CDR2 SMNVEV (reference sequence). The CDR3 is 14 residues long. The V gene lost 3 bases and the J gene lost 2 bases, with 10 bases spanning the gap.

CDR3 loop: CASSLDRSYTEAFF. The CDR3 DNA reads TGCGCCAGCAGCTTGGACAGGTCATACACTGAAGCTTTCTTT. The chain uses TRBV5-1 and TRBJ1-1; D is possibly TRBD1 (5 bases). Per germline, CDR1 SGHRS and CDR2 YFSETQ. V was pared by 0 bases and J by 3 bases, with 9 bases between. The length of the CDR3 is 14 residues.

The chain carries TRBV7-3 and TRBJ2-1; 11 bases are a match to TRBD2. The germline V gene encodes CDR1 SGHTA and CDR2 FQGTGA. The CDR3 is 20 residues long. Unmatched junction bases numbered 15, after V lost 5 bases and J lost 0 bases. Written as DNA, the CDR3 is TGTGCCAGCAGCCAAACCGGGACTAGCGGAATTCTAAGCTCCTACAATGAGCAGTTCTTC. This gives the protein CASSQTGTSGILSSYNEQFF.

The CDR3 region is CASSQRGEKLFF. The CDR3 DNA is TGCGCCAGCAGCCAACGGGGTGAAAAACTGTTTTTT. The chain combines TRBV4-1 with TRBJ1-4; D uncertain. V was trimmed by 2 bases and J by 7 bases, leaving 5 bases between them. The CDR3 is 12 amino acids. Germline V gene lookup returns CDR1 MGHRA and CDR2 YSYEKL.